This entry is about one T cell receptor (beta chain). This clonotype has just a few counts. Its antigen remains undetermined. Base-call qualities are not available, and no considerably larger clone is one nucleotide away. Total RNA and DNA were co-extracted without cell sorting from approximately 22-30 mg of bulk tissue using the AllPrep DNA/RNA mini kit. Surgical resection was performed in China between November 2015 and early 2016 on about 5 patients with histopathologically diagnosed primary liver carcinoma. Chronic HBV infection was present in the patients, and the patients were treatment-naive at sampling. Each tumor was sampled at five spatially separated regions: the tumor centre plus the superior, inferior, left-lateral and right-lateral poles. Histology showed that every tumor sample contained more than 80% viable tumor cells. Pieces of fresh tumor and adjacent tissue were cut in half, with one half kept in RNAlater at -80 degrees C and the other half sent for histology.

A constant-region primer and ProtoScript II reverse transcriptase were used to reverse-transcribe TCRbeta-specific cDNA from roughly 0.55 ug total RNA. The TCRbeta libraries were prepared through three rounds of nested multiplex PCR following a slightly modified ARM-PCR procedure. Each of the first two PCR rounds ran for approximately 9 cycles and used multiplex TRBV1-TRBV30 forward primers together with a Cbeta reverse primer. Sample barcodes and Illumina adapters were added in a final 25-cycle PCR using Deep VentR polymerase. Before sequencing, amplicons of 200-500 bp were gel-purified using a QIAquick gel extraction kit. An Illumina HiSeq 2500 was used to sequence the TCRbeta amplicons with 250-bp paired-end reads. Turning to the authors' computational methods: Trimmomatic v0.33 was used to quality-trim the reads, and FLASH v1.2.11 was used to merge paired reads so that full CDR3 sequences could be recovered. MiGEC v1.2.1b assigned V, D and J germline segments to the rearranged TCRbeta sequences. VDJtools v1.0.0 computed clonotype statistics and Shannon-Wiener diversity indices. Except for diversity analysis, only the 250 most abundant clonotypes of each sample were used in subsequent analyses to reduce sampling bias. The public sequencing data were trimmed at Q25 with fastp and processed into clonotypes with MiXCR by TCRdb, which kept only in-frame beta chains. When rows share a CDR3 protein, they turn into one entry using the most common DNA and genes. The V and J calls were determined by TCRdb, not by the authors. The sample yields approximately 110,000 distinct CDR3 sequences; around 64% were counted once. 8.4% of the sample comes from the top ten.

These data come from a study of tumor-infiltrating lymphocytes in primary liver carcinoma (dated by TCRdb to about 2017). About the study as a whole: Of the five patients, three men and two women aged 30 to 69 years, four had hepatocellular carcinoma and one had combined HCC and intrahepatic cholangiocarcinoma. The tumors of the five patients were staged as T1-T3 N0M0, with maximum diameters ranging from roughly 4 to 10 cm. Samples yielded roughly 3.65 to 7.13 million productive TCRbeta reads; read depth did not differ significantly between tissue types. For each liver tumor, the study sampled five regions along with adjacent normal tissue and blood, and applied TCRbeta repertoire sequencing, expression microarrays and whole-exome sequencing. TCRbeta repertoire sequencing covered about 35 specimens from 5 patients: about 25 tumor regions, 5 adjacent noncancerous liver tissues and 5 peripheral blood samples. The roughly 25 tumor region samples were profiled with Agilent mRNA microarrays so that TCRbeta repertoire diversity could be related to the local molecular phenotype. Reproducibility between technical replicate repertoires was high, with correlation coefficients above 0.95 and mean shared-clone rates roughly 0.87. On the study overall, not on this receptor specifically: Because only the TCR beta chain was sequenced and unpaired alpha chains were not captured, true repertoire diversity is likely underestimated. Comparison of CD4+ and CD8+ T cell repertoires was precluded by the use of bulk unsorted samples. Only a few patients were included in the study, and the authors note that the findings should be validated in a larger study. Only about 7-25% of top clones were found in all five regions of a tumor, suggesting spatial heterogeneity of tumor-infiltrating T cells. Repertoire overlap was found to be higher between tumor regions (mean roughly 36%) than between tumor-adjacent (approximately 17%) or tumor-blood (about 14%) pairs, consistent with antigen-driven expansion. A significantly larger repertoire fraction was made up by the top 250 clones in tumors than in blood (p = 0.039).

V is reduced by 7 bases and J by 2 bases, leaving a spacing of 16 bases between them. Reading from cysteine to phenylalanine, the CDR3 counts 15 amino acids. Solely the CDR3 DNA is kept, with 45 bases framed from the first base. CDR1 KGHDR and CDR2 SFDVKD were looked up in the germline V gene. The sequenced sample was liver tumor tissue from sampling region 3. The sample's cell subset or site, from its label and the paper: tumor region T3, left-lateral pole. This sequence was found in a woman in her fifties or sixties with primary liver carcinoma and hepatitis B virus infection. The rearrangement joined TRBV24-1 to TRBJ1-2; a weak D assignment points to TRBD1 (6 bases agree). The CDR3 is CATSPRDTTNYGYTF. The sequenced DNA: TGTGCCACCAGCCCTAGGGACACGACGAACTATGGCTACACCTTC.